These 30 T cell receptor beta chains were sequenced from one sample in a study of PD-1 blockade in classical Hodgkin lymphoma. Documented time point: cycle 4 day 1 (C4D1), after less than 7 weeks of nivolumab. Relapse was seen in all patients after autologous stem cell transplantation, and brentuximab vedotin exposure was variable. Magnetic negative selection served to purify CD4+ T cells out of PBMCs that had been thawed. Sequenced by immunoSEQ multiplex PCR; TCRdb stores in-frame clones only, minus some. The sample shows some 30,000 clones, about 80% of them seen only once. Source: CD4+ T cells from blood, taken before the fourth cycle of nivolumab. All receptors come from a human donor with classical Hodgkin lymphoma.

The chain uses TRBV7-2 and TRBJ1-1; D uncertain. Germline V gives CDR1 SGHTA, CDR2 FQGNSA. Trimming pared 0 bases from V and 9 bases from J, leaving 14 bases between. The CDR3 contains 14 residues. The CDR3 loop reads CASSLATANPKAFF. CDR3 nucleotides: TGTGCCAGCAGCTTAGCCACAGCAAATCCCAAAGCTTTCTTT. Based on the CDR3 plus reference TRBV7-2 and TRBJ1-1, the full variable domain is GAGVSQSPSNKVTEKGKDVELRCDPISGHTALYWYRQSLGQGLEFLIYFQGNSAPDKSGLPSDRFSAERTGGSVSTLTIQRTQQEDSAVYLCASSLATANPKAFFGQGTRLTVV.

The DNA of the CDR3 is TGTGCCAGAAGCCCTAGACAGGCCGACACTGAAGCTTTCTTT. Amino acid sequence: CARSPRQADTEAFF. The rearrangement joins TRBV5-3 to TRBJ1-1; D is perhaps TRBD1 (6 bases). TRBV5-3 is designated an ORF whose function remains uncertain. Trimming took 4 bases from V and 3 from J, leaving 13 bases between them. The CDR3 is 14 amino acids.

This chain links TRBV5-1 with TRBJ2-5; no definite D call. The CDR3 loop spans 14 amino acids. Trimming left V 3 bases short and J 0 bases short, with 9 bases between. The V gene's germline CDR1 is SGHRS and CDR2 YFSETQ. CDR3 amino acids: CASSSPKDQETQYF. The CDR3 DNA follows: TGCGCCAGCAGCTCCCCTAAGGACCAAGAGACCCAGTACTTC.

This clone is a singleton in its sample. CDR3 in DNA: TGTGCCAGCTCACCCCGGACAGGGGTGATAGCGAGCTCTGGAAACACCATATATTTT. It encodes CASSPRTGVIASSGNTIYF. The rearrangement uses TRBV18 and TRBJ1-3; 9 bases fit TRBD1. Losses at the gene ends were 3 bases for V and 0 bases for J; bases not matched to a gene: 12. Germline values: CDR1 KGHSH, CDR2 LQKENI. The CDR3 sequence is 19 residues long. Drawing the rest from reference TRBV18 and TRBJ1-3, the complete variable domain is NAGVMQNPRHLVRRRGQEARLRCSPMKGHSHVYWYRQLPEEGLKFMVYLQKENIIDESGMPKERFSAEFPKEGPSILRIQQVVRGDSAAYFCASSPRTGVIASSGNTIYFGEGSWLTVV.

In this sample, this clone turned up a few times. V usage is TRBV5-8 and J usage is TRBJ2-7; 7 nucleotides line up with TRBD2. The V gene end was trimmed by 5 bases and the J gene end by 0 bases; junction bases not matched to a gene: 2. The CDR3 spans 13 residues. CDR1 and CDR2 from the germline V gene are SGHTS and YDEGEE. The CDR3 here is CASRERGSYEQYF. The CDR3, as DNA: TGTGCCAGCAGGGAGCGGGGCTCCTACGAGCAGTACTTC.

The CDR3 DNA follows: TGCGCCAGCAGAGAAAGGACCGGGTATAATTCACCCCTCCACTTT. It encodes CASRERTGYNSPLHF. The V gene is TRBV5-1, the J gene TRBJ1-6; D not resolved. Germline values: CDR1 SGHRS, CDR2 YFSETQ. Trimming removed 5 bases from V and 4 bases from J, with 13 bases in between. CDR3 length: 15 amino acids.

The V gene is TRBV7-9, the J gene TRBJ1-2, with D uncertain. V lost 0 bases to trimming and J lost 4 bases, with 12 bases between them. The germline gives CDR1 SEHNR, CDR2 FQNEAQ (reference sequence). The CDR3 is 15 amino acids. The CDR3 is CASSLAQSSTYGYTF. The CDR3 region has the DNA TGTGCCAGCAGCTTAGCCCAGTCCTCTACCTATGGCTACACCTTC.

The CDR3: CASSPYRETQYF. CDR3 DNA: TGTGCCAGCAGCCCATACCGGGAGACCCAGTACTTC. The rearrangement links TRBV11-2 to TRBJ2-5; D ambiguous. CDR3 length equals 12 residues. V was pared by 5 bases and J by 5 bases, with 9 bases between. CDR1 and CDR2 (germline): SGHAT, FQNNGV.

The chain couples TRBV9 to TRBJ2-3, with 11 bases fitting TRBD2. Trimming cost V 3 bases and J 0 bases; bases outside gene matches: 6. Germline values: CDR1 SGDLS, CDR2 YYNGEE. The CDR3 covers 17 residues. In nucleotides, the CDR3 is TGTGCCAGCAGCGAGACTAGCGGGGCAACTAGCACAGATACGCAGTATTTT. It specifies CASSETSGATSTDTQYF. Using reference TRBV9 and TRBJ2-3 for the parts outside the CDR3, the full variable domain is DSGVTQTPKHLITATGQRVTLRCSPRSGDLSVYWYQQSLDQGLQFLIQYYNGEERAKGNILERFSAQQFPDLHSELNLSSLELGDSALYFCASSETSGATSTDTQYFGPGTRLTVL.

The genes are TRBV10-3 and TRBJ1-4, with no clear D. The ends were cut back, 6 bases at V and 0 bases at J, with 11 bases in the middle. Germline V CDR1 and CDR2: ENHRY, SYGVKD. The CDR3 is made up of 15 amino acids. The CDR3 nucleotides are TGTGCCATCAGGGCGCGTTCTGCAACTAATGAAAAACTGTTTTTT. It is translated as CAIRARSATNEKLFF.

The chain is built from TRBV5-1 and TRBJ2-3, with D tentatively TRBD1 (6 bases). Germline V gene data show CDR1 as SGHRS and CDR2 as YFSETQ. The CDR3 has 16 residues. Trimming removed 4 bases at V and 6 bases at J, with 21 bases between. The CDR3 coding sequence is TGCGCCAGCAGCGAACAGGGAGAGAAGCGTACGGATACGCAGTATTTT. This encodes CASSEQGEKRTDTQYF. Full variable domain (rest looked up from reference TRBV5-1 and TRBJ2-3): KAGVTQTPRYLIKTRGQQVTLSCSPISGHRSVSWYQQTPGQGLQFLFEYFSETQRNKGNFPGRFSGRQFSNSRSEMNVSTLELGDSALYLCASSEQGEKRTDTQYFGPGTRLTVL.

The V gene is TRBV7-6, the J gene TRBJ1-1; TRBD1 agrees at 7 bases. Germline V gives CDR1 SGHVS, CDR2 FNYEAQ. The CDR3 is 15 residues long. With V trimmed by 5 bases and J by 2 bases, 8 bases remained unmatched. The CDR3 sequence: CASSLARTGNTEAFF. The CDR3 DNA follows: TGTGCCAGCAGCCTCGCCCGGACAGGCAACACTGAAGCTTTCTTT.

The J gene is TRBJ2-1, the V gene TRBV18, with D maybe TRBD1 (6 bases). Germline V lookup: CDR1 KGHSH, CDR2 LQKENI. V was trimmed by 0 bases and J by 10 bases, leaving 16 bases between them. This CDR3 region has 15 residues. The CDR3 nucleotides read TGTGCCAGCTCACCACCGACAGGCGACGGCGACGAGCAGTTCTTC. Residues: CASSPPTGDGDEQFF. The variable domain in full, with the rest retrieved from reference TRBV18 and TRBJ2-1, is NAGVMQNPRHLVRRRGQEARLRCSPMKGHSHVYWYRQLPEEGLKFMVYLQKENIIDESGMPKERFSAEFPKEGPSILRIQQVVRGDSAAYFCASSPPTGDGDEQFFGPGTRLTVL.

This clone was counted a single time. This chain joins TRBV6-6 and TRBJ1-5; the D is unclear. Germline assignment: CDR1 MNHNY and CDR2 SVGAGI (reference sequence). V dropped 6 bases and J dropped 4 bases, with 19 bases sitting between them. This CDR3 has 16 amino acids. Here the CDR3 reads CASRATDFSGNQPQHF. The DNA of the CDR3 is TGTGCCAGCAGAGCCACAGACTTTAGTGGGAATCAGCCCCAGCATTTT.

The gene calls are TRBV10-3 and TRBJ1-2; 8 bases align to TRBD1. CDR3 length equals 14 residues. Germline CDR1 ENHRY, CDR2 SYGVKD. The ends lost 8 bases at V and 7 bases at J; junction bases unmatched: 12. This chain's CDR3 is CAIGAEGRGRGYTF. In nucleotides, the CDR3 is TGTGCCATCGGGGCCGAAGGCAGGGGGCGTGGCTACACCTTC.

CDR3 sequence reads: CASSPAWGRRNTEAFF. CDR3 nucleotides: TGTGCCAGCAGTCCCGCTTGGGGCAGGCGAAACACTGAAGCTTTCTTT. The V and J genes are TRBV28 and TRBJ1-1; weak D call: TRBD1 (5 bases). Germline V CDR1 and CDR2: MDHEN, SYDVKM. The V end was cut by 5 bases, the J end by 2 bases, with 18 bases between. This CDR3 has 16 amino acids.

In this sample, this clone turned up once. The V call is TRBV9, the J call TRBJ1-6, with D maybe TRBD1 (5 bases). CDR1 and CDR2 (germline): SGDLS, YYNGEE. The CDR3 covers 16 residues. V lost 4 bases, J lost 4 bases, and 15 bases lay in between. CDR3 nucleotide sequence: TGTGCCAGCAGCCCCGCCGGGGGATTATATAATTCACCCCTCCACTTT. It yields the protein CASSPAGGLYNSPLHF.

The V call is TRBV7-9, the J call TRBJ1-1, with a possible D match to TRBD1 (6 bases). Germline V CDR1 and CDR2: SEHNR, FQNEAQ (reference sequence). The CDR3 loop spans 13 amino acids. V lost 5 bases, J lost 5 bases, and 12 bases lay in between. CDR3 region: CASSPRRGTEAFF. CDR3 DNA: TGTGCCAGCAGCCCCCGTAGGGGGACTGAAGCTTTCTTT.

The chain joins TRBV11-3 to TRBJ2-3; D is tentatively TRBD1 or TRBD2 (5 bases each). There are 14 residues in the CDR3. The germline V and J ends were trimmed by 1 base and 2 bases, with 7 bases remaining between them. The germline V gene has CDR1 SGHNT and CDR2 YENEEA. The CDR3 loop is CASSLGGNTDTQYF. DNA for the CDR3: TGTGCCAGCAGCTTAGGGGGGAACACAGATACGCAGTATTTT.

The chain carries TRBV15 and TRBJ2-7; D may be TRBD2 (5 bases). V dropped 4 bases and J dropped 0 bases, with 13 bases sitting between them. Germline loops: CDR1 LNHNV, CDR2 YYDKDF (reference sequence). The CDR3 has 15 residues. CDR3 residues: CATSTLLGSSYEQYF. CDR3 in DNA: TGTGCCACCAGCACCCTTTTAGGGAGCTCCTACGAGCAGTACTTC. The full variable domain, its missing parts supplied by reference TRBV15 and TRBJ2-7, is DAMVIQNPRYQVTQFGKPVTLSCSQTLNHNVMYWYQQKSSQAPKLLFHYYDKDFNNEADTPDNFQSRRPNTSFCFLDIRSPGLGDTAMYLCATSTLLGSSYEQYFGPGTRLTVT.

The chain is built from TRBV11-3 and TRBJ2-3; D not resolved. The CDR3 totals 18 residues. Germline CDR1 and CDR2: SGHNT and YENEEA. V was pared by 1 base and J by 4 bases, with 21 bases between. The CDR3 region has the DNA TGTGCCAGCAGCTTAGGGCGTGTTTGGCAGAACAATGCAGATACGCAGTATTTT. It specifies CASSLGRVWQNNADTQYF.

This clone has a single count. Within the sample, other DNA sequences also encode this same CDR3. The chain joins TRBV5-6 to TRBJ1-2, with 7 bases fitting TRBD1. CDR1 SGHDT and CDR2 YYEEEE come from the germline V gene. The length of the CDR3 is 13 residues. The ends lost 1 base at V and 7 bases at J; junction bases unmatched: 4. The DNA of the CDR3 is TGTGCCAGCAGCTTGATCAGGGGGTTTGGCTACACCTTC. Translating it yields CASSLIRGFGYTF.

This clone was picked up one time. The V gene is TRBV28, the J gene TRBJ1-1; D is perhaps TRBD1 (5 bases). Germline V gene data show CDR1 as MDHEN and CDR2 as SYDVKM. CDR3 size: 12 residues. Trimming left V 3 bases short and J 4 bases short, with 6 bases between. The CDR3: CASSLRGTEAFF. DNA for the CDR3: TGTGCCAGCAGTTTGAGGGGCACTGAAGCTTTCTTT. Complete variable domain (other parts from reference TRBV28 and TRBJ1-1): DVKVTQSSRYLVKRTGEKVFLECVQDMDHENMFWYRQDPGLGLRLIYFSYDVKMKEKGDIPEGYSVSREKKERFSLILESASTNQTSMYLCASSLRGTEAFFGQGTRLTVV.

The chain employs TRBV6-5 and TRBJ2-1, with 13 bases aligning to TRBD2. In germline, CDR1 is MNHEY, CDR2 SVGAGI. There are 15 residues in the CDR3. After removal of 6 bases from V and 9 bases from J, the junction contained 8 bases not matched to a gene. The CDR3 DNA reads TGTGCCAGCAGGGGACTAGCGGGGCCTTGGGGTGAGCAGTTCTTC. Its translation: CASRGLAGPWGEQFF.

This rearrangement joins TRBV2 to TRBJ1-3; D possibly corresponds to TRBD1 (5 bases). V was clipped by 4 bases and J by 0 bases, with 7 bases between them. Per the germline V gene, CDR1 is SNHLY and CDR2 is FYNNEI. The CDR3 is 14 amino acids. The DNA of the CDR3 is TGTGCCAGCAGTGCAGGGAGCTCTGGAAACACCATATATTTT. It codes for CASSAGSSGNTIYF.

The V and J genes are TRBV5-1 and TRBJ2-2; 9 nucleotides line up with TRBD1. The CDR3 totals 16 residues. CDR1 SGHRS and CDR2 YFSETQ come from the germline V gene. Trimming took 0 bases from V and 2 from J; bases not matched to a gene: 2. The chain's CDR3 is CASSLGQGGNTGELFF. The CDR3, as DNA: TGCGCCAGCAGCTTGGGACAGGGGGGAAACACCGGGGAGCTGTTTTTT.

This clone occurred once. This chain joins TRBV29-1 and TRBJ1-2; maybe TRBD1 (6 bases). This CDR3 contains 14 residues. The V end lost 1 base, the J end lost 0 bases, and 9 bases lay between the germline ends. CDR1 and CDR2 (germline): SQVTM, ANQGSEA. CDR3 protein: CSVEATGANYGYTF. CDR3 bases: TGCAGCGTTGAAGCGACAGGCGCTAACTATGGCTACACCTTC.

The CDR3 DNA reads TGTGCCAGCAGCTTAACAGACAATAATTCACCCCTCCACTTT. It yields the protein CASSLTDNNSPLHF. The J gene is TRBJ1-6, the V gene TRBV7-3; D is uncertain. V lost 0 bases, J lost 5 bases, and 5 bases lay in between. The CDR3 sequence is 14 residues long. CDR1 is SGHTA, CDR2 FQGTGA, per germline.

The chain has TRBV29-1 and TRBJ1-5, with TRBD1 as a possible D gene (5 bases). The CDR3 is made up of 14 amino acids. V lost 5 bases, J lost 0 bases, and 11 bases lay in between. Germline V gene lookup returns CDR1 SQVTM and CDR2 ANQGSEA. The CDR3 bases are TGCAGCGTTCGCGACAGCGGTAGCAATCAGCCCCAGCATTTT. Encoded protein: CSVRDSGSNQPQHF.

CDR3 nucleotide sequence: TGTGCCAGCAGCCCCCAACGACAGATCGGGGACTACACCTTC. Its protein product is CASSPQRQIGDYTF. The chain links TRBV7-6 to TRBJ1-2; D possibly corresponds to TRBD1 (5 bases). Germline CDR1 is SGHVS and CDR2 is FNYEAQ. The CDR3 runs to 14 residues. Trimming removed 5 bases from V and 10 bases from J, with 20 bases in between.